This T cell receptor beta chain comes out of a study of T cell responses to AZD1222 COVID-19 vaccine. This CDR3 has 13 amino acids. Trimming took off 3 bases at V and 4 bases at J, with 9 bases between the two ends. The germline V gene encodes CDR1 MDHEN and CDR2 SYDVKM. A remark on this clone: The antigen remains unidentified.

The table came from immunoSEQ multiplex PCR; TCRdb's copy has only in-frame clones and leaves some out. This table holds some 150,000 clones, approximately 92% found once. Whole-study results and caveats: Every sample of the repertoires postdated the peak T cell response. Increases in Spike-specific TCR breadth and depth were seen after two AZD1222 doses.

The rearrangement uses TRBV28 and TRBJ1-2; D unclear. This TCR was recovered from an adult who received the AZD1222 COVID-19 vaccine. This specimen was peripheral blood, taken 28 days after the second AZD1222 dose. CDR3 nucleotide sequence: TGTGCCAGCAGTTTTCACAGATCCTATGGCTACACCTTC. Translating it yields CASSFHRSYGYTF.